This T cell receptor (beta chain) was sequenced in a study of T cell repertoires in breast cancer. This clonotype was picked up a small number of times. V gave up 1 base and J gave up 8 bases, with 5 bases separating them. Germline V gene lookup returns CDR1 LNHNV and CDR2 YYDKDF (reference sequence). This CDR3 spans 12 amino acids. An expanded emulsion RT-PCR with primers for all TCR V genes paired CD8+ T cell chains. During the second nested PCR, blocking oligonucleotides suppressed genes that were not paired. One entry per CDR3 protein, called by TCRdb with MiXCR from the emulsion pairing reads. Of around 43,000 distinct CDR3 sequences detected, under 60% appear once; the ten largest clones hold approximately 57%.

The chain joins TRBV15 to TRBJ2-2; no definite D call. Source material: CD8+ T cells. The clonotype originates from a pool of human donors with breast cancer or a healthy control (not recorded which). In nucleotides, the CDR3 is TGTGCCACCAGCAGAGTTCGGGGGGAGCTGTTTTTT. Translating it yields CATSRVRGELFF.